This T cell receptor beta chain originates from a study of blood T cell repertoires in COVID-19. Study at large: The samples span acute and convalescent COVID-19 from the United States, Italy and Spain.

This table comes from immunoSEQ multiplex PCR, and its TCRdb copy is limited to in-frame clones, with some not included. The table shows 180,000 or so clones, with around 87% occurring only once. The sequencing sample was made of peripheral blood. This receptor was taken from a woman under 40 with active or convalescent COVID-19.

The DNA for the CDR3 is TGTGCCAGCAGCTTAGGTTGGCAGGGGAAAGCCTACAATGAGCAGTTCTTC. Its translation: CASSLGWQGKAYNEQFF. V is TRBV7-9 and J is TRBJ2-1; tentatively, D is TRBD1 (6 bases). With 1 base removed from V and 2 bases from J, the gap between germline ends came to 15 bases. CDR3 length: 17 residues. Germline CDR1 is SEHNR and CDR2 is FQNEAQ (reference sequence).